These 19 T cell receptor beta chains were sequenced from one sample in a study of cytomegalovirus exposure and HLA in healthy donors. The PCR was carried out with 60 Vbeta primers and 13 Jbeta primers. Some clones are missing from TCRdb's copy, which holds only in-frame ones; the method was immunoSEQ multiplex PCR. This sample has about 160,000 clones, with roughly 84% found just once. The source material was PBMCs. These receptors came from a man younger than 35 in good health and CMV-seropositive.

This chain connects TRBV6-5 to TRBJ2-7, with D possibly being TRBD1 (7 bases). Germline CDR1 and CDR2: MNHEY and SVGAGI. V gave up 6 bases and J gave up 4 bases, with 19 bases separating them. The CDR3 covers 15 residues. The CDR3 coding sequence is TGTGCCAGCAGAGCTTACCAGGGGGGCCCTTACGAGCAGTACTTC. It specifies CASRAYQGGPYEQYF.

V is TRBV28 and J is TRBJ2-7, with TRBD1 matching 8 bases. Germline V lookup: CDR1 MDHEN, CDR2 SYDVKM. This CDR3 is 15 amino acids long. Trimming cost V 3 bases and J 7 bases; bases outside gene matches: 11. CDR3 nucleotide sequence: TGTGCCAGCAGTTTTACCGACAGGGGATTGGGGGAGCAGTACTTC. It codes for CASSFTDRGLGEQYF.

The V gene is TRBV7-2, the J gene TRBJ1-1; no firm D call. CDR3 size: 13 residues. Germline V gives CDR1 SGHTA, CDR2 FQGNSA. With 2 bases removed from V and 0 bases from J, the gap between germline ends came to 4 bases. The CDR3 DNA is TGTGCCAGCAGCTTATCAGTGAACACTGAAGCTTTCTTT. Protein sequence: CASSLSVNTEAFF.

This clone was observed a few times. V is TRBV25-1 and J is TRBJ2-7; maybe TRBD2 (5 bases). The CDR3 is 13 amino acids. Trimming cost V 5 bases and J 7 bases, with 15 bases left between them. Germline CDR1 MGHDK, CDR2 SYGVNS. For the CDR3, the DNA is TGTGCCAGCAGTCCGGGGATTTCGGGGGAGCAGTACTTC. This translates into CASSPGISGEQYF.

The chain combines TRBV19 with TRBJ2-3; the D is unclear. Germline V lookup: CDR1 LNHDA, CDR2 SQIVND (reference sequence). The CDR3 spans 16 residues. The V end was cut by 2 bases, the J end by 1 base, with 13 bases between. CDR3 coding DNA: TGTGCCAGTAGTATAACTACCCTAATCGGCACAGATACGCAGTATTTT. This gives the protein CASSITTLIGTDTQYF. Combining the CDR3 with reference TRBV19 and TRBJ2-3 gives the whole variable domain DGGITQSPKYLFRKEGQNVTLSCEQNLNHDAMYWYRQDPGQGLRLIYYSQIVNDFQKGDIAEGYSVSREKKESFPLTVTSAQKNPTAFYLCASSITTLIGTDTQYFGPGTRLTVL.

This chain uses TRBV16 with TRBJ1-6; a possible D gene is TRBD1 (6 bases). V was cut by 0 bases and J by 6 bases, with 12 bases left in between. Germline loops: CDR1 KGHSY, CDR2 FQNENV. This CDR3 is 16 amino acids long. Here the CDR3 reads CASSQSQGPFNSPLHF. Written as DNA, the CDR3 is TGTGCCAGCAGCCAATCGCAGGGGCCGTTTAATTCACCCCTCCACTTT.

This clone has only a few counts. The chain couples TRBV19 to TRBJ1-5, with D possibly being TRBD1 (6 bases). Trimming left V 3 bases short and J 3 bases short, with 9 bases between. This CDR3 has 14 residues. Germline lookup yields CDR1 LNHDA and CDR2 SQIVND (reference sequence). In nucleotides, the CDR3 is TGTGCCAGTAGTATGACAGGTGTCAATCAGCCCCAGCATTTT. Its protein is CASSMTGVNQPQHF.

V gene TRBV27 combines with J gene TRBJ2-2; D gene uncertain. The CDR3 runs to 12 residues. Looked up from germline, CDR1 is MNHEY and CDR2 is SMNVEV (reference sequence). V dropped 5 bases and J dropped 6 bases, with 7 bases sitting between them. CDR3 amino acids: CASSPRAGELFF. CDR3 bases: TGTGCCAGCAGTCCCCGGGCCGGGGAGCTGTTTTTT.

This chain links TRBV12-5 with TRBJ1-3, with D perhaps TRBD1 (5 bases). CDR3 size: 17 residues. Trimming removed 6 bases from V and 0 bases from J, with 18 bases in between. CDR1 and CDR2 (germline): LGHNT, FRNRAP. In nucleotides, the CDR3 is TGTGCTAGTGGCGGGGCGGGGACCGCTGACTCTGGAAACACCATATATTTT. Translating it yields CASGGAGTADSGNTIYF. The full variable domain, with the rest looked up from reference TRBV12-5 and TRBJ1-3, is DARVTQTPRHKVTEMGQEVTMRCQPILGHNTVFWYRQTMMQGLELLAYFRNRAPLDDSGMPKDRFSAEMPDATLATLKIQPSEPRDSAVYFCASGGAGTADSGNTIYFGEGSWLTVV.

This chain uses TRBV18 with TRBJ1-3, with D possibly TRBD1 on 5 matching bases. Germline-derived CDR1 and CDR2 are KGHSH and LQKENI. There are 17 residues in the CDR3. Deletions cut 0 bases from V and 0 bases from J, with 12 bases between. CDR3 loop: CASSPPAQGSSGNTIYF. CDR3 DNA sequence: TGTGCCAGCTCACCACCGGCCCAGGGAAGCTCTGGAAACACCATATATTTT.

This clone has a single count. The chain uses TRBV5-1 and TRBJ1-6; 8 bases match TRBD1. Germline CDR1 is SGHRS and CDR2 is YFSETQ. This CDR3 contains 14 residues. V was pared by 7 bases and J by 10 bases, with 10 bases of the junction left unmatched. The CDR3: CASSDGQGHSPLHF. Written as DNA, the CDR3 is TGCGCCAGCTCCGACGGACAGGGACACTCACCCCTCCACTTT.

V usage is TRBV5-4 and J usage is TRBJ2-3, with TRBD2 as a possible D gene (5 bases). The CDR3 has 17 amino acids. The V end lost 3 bases, the J end lost 0 bases, and 17 bases lay between the germline ends. Germline V CDR1 and CDR2: SGHNT, YYREEE (reference sequence). The CDR3 loop reads CASSWNGYGGSTDTQYF. The DNA for the CDR3 is TGTGCCAGCAGCTGGAATGGGTATGGAGGAAGCACAGATACGCAGTATTTT.

The chain employs TRBV6-5 and TRBJ1-2; D might be TRBD1 (5 bases). Germline V gene lookup returns CDR1 MNHEY and CDR2 SVGAGI. The CDR3 spans 15 residues. The ends were cut back, 8 bases at V and 9 bases at J, with 25 bases in the middle. CDR3 loop: CASRNPTGTPSSYTF. CDR3 sequence (DNA): TGTGCCAGCCGAAACCCAACCGGGACTCCAAGCAGCTACACCTTC.

This clone appeared a single time. The chain couples TRBV6-1 to TRBJ2-1; 10 bases align to TRBD2. CDR1 and CDR2 from the germline V gene are MNHNS and SASEGT. V dropped 4 bases and J dropped 2; count of bases not matched to a gene: 5. The CDR3 sequence is 16 residues long. CDR3 residues: CASSVSAGGPYNEQFF. In nucleotides, the CDR3 is TGTGCCAGCAGTGTATCAGCGGGGGGGCCCTACAATGAGCAGTTCTTC.

This sequence joins TRBV19 and TRBJ2-2; TRBD2 matches at 11 bases. The V gene's germline CDR1 is LNHDA and CDR2 SQIVND (reference sequence). This CDR3 is 17 amino acids long. The J segment lost 1 base and the V segment lost 4 bases, leaving 5 bases of the junction unmatched. DNA of the CDR3: TGTGCCAGTAGTAATCCGGGACTAGCGGTGAACACCGGGGAGCTGTTTTTT. This gives the protein CASSNPGLAVNTGELFF.

The rearrangement uses TRBV5-1 and TRBJ2-7; D not resolved. V lost 8 bases, J lost 4 bases, and 22 bases lay in between. CDR3 size: 15 residues. In germline, CDR1 is SGHRS, CDR2 YFSETQ. CDR3 nucleotide sequence: TGCGCCAGTTTTTTCAAGCAGAAGGCGGCATACGAGCAGTACTTC. This sequence encodes CASFFKQKAAYEQYF.

The chain joins TRBV5-4 to TRBJ1-2; D not certain. CDR1 and CDR2 from the germline V gene are SGHNT and YYREEE (reference sequence). V gave up 4 bases and J gave up 2 bases, with 9 bases separating them. The length of the CDR3 is 13 residues. The CDR3 DNA sequence: TGTGCCAGCAGCGCCGGACTAAACTATGGCTACACCTTC. This sequence encodes CASSAGLNYGYTF.

The chain recombines TRBV9 with TRBJ2-3, with 11 bases that match TRBD2. The trim removed 4 bases at V and 2 bases at J, leaving 3 bases unmatched. CDR3 length: 15 residues. Germline assignment: CDR1 SGDLS and CDR2 YYNGEE. CDR3 coding DNA: TGTGCCAGCAGCTGGACTAGCGGGTCCACAGATACGCAGTATTTT. This gives the protein CASSWTSGSTDTQYF.

The CDR3 DNA follows: TGTGCCAGCAGTTCCCGGGACAGGGGGCCGCGGACTGAAGCTTTCTTT. This codes for CASSSRDRGPRTEAFF. The chain joins TRBV6-5 to TRBJ1-1; 12 bases line up with TRBD1. The V segment lost 4 bases and the J segment 5 bases; nucleotides outside the gene matches: 8. This CDR3 spans 16 amino acids. Germline values: CDR1 MNHEY, CDR2 SVGAGI.